The 31 T cell receptor beta chains reported below all come from one sample, sequenced in a study of T-cell reconstitution after alpha-beta-depleted transplantation in children. Unique molecular identifiers were used in preparing the TCRbeta library. TCRdb re-called the PCR reads through MiXCR, storing one row per CDR3 protein. The sample carries 450,000 to 600,000 distinct CDR3 sequences, about 33% recorded once. Sequencing was performed on PBMCs from the stem cell graft donor, taken from the stem cell graft. The receptors derive from a human donor who donated a stem cell graft to a child with aplastic anemia.

This clonotype turned up a few times. The chain recombines TRBV7-9 with TRBJ1-1; TRBD1 matches 7 bases. The V gene's germline CDR1 is SEHNR and CDR2 FQNEAQ (reference sequence). V trimming: 5 bases; J trimming: 1 base; junction bases outside the gene matches: 13. The CDR3 contains 17 residues. DNA for the CDR3: TGTGCCAGCAGCACTCGGCCTGAGGGACAGCGGAACACTGAAGCTTTCTTT. Residues: CASSTRPEGQRNTEAFF.

The chain employs TRBV18 and TRBJ2-7, with 8 bases fitting TRBD2. CDR1 is KGHSH, CDR2 LQKENI, per germline. The CDR3 is 14 amino acids. V shed 6 bases, J shed 6 bases, and the junction held 10 bases outside the gene matches. As DNA, the CDR3 is TGTGCCAGCTCCATTAGCGGGAATCTGATCGAGCAGTACTTC. The encoded protein is CASSISGNLIEQYF.

This clonotype was recorded a few times. The chain is built from TRBV4-3 and TRBJ2-1; 11 bases agree with TRBD2. The V and J ends lost 0 bases and 9 bases, in that order; junction bases with no gene match: 10. Germline loops: CDR1 LGHNA, CDR2 YSLEER. The CDR3 length is 17 residues. Here the CDR3 DNA reads TGCGCCAGCAGCCAAGATCTAGCGGGAGGACGGGGAAGTGAGCAGTTCTTC. Amino acids: CASSQDLAGGRGSEQFF.

The sample holds a few counts of this clonotype. The V gene is TRBV5-1, the J gene TRBJ2-1, with D maybe TRBD2 (6 bases). V lost 3 bases, J lost 4 bases, and 14 bases lay in between. Germline V CDR1 and CDR2: SGHRS, YFSETQ. The CDR3 is made up of 15 amino acids. The CDR3: CASSSGGVQYNEQFF. For the CDR3, the DNA is TGCGCCAGCAGCTCGGGCGGGGTGCAATACAATGAGCAGTTCTTC.

This clonotype was observed many times. This chain joins TRBV29-1 and TRBJ1-1; TRBD1 might be the D (6 bases). Trimming cost V 6 bases and J 0 bases, with 8 bases left between them. The CDR3 contains 12 residues. CDR1 is SQVTM, CDR2 ANQGSEA, per germline. CDR3: CSVGHLNTEAFF. The CDR3 nucleotides read TGCAGCGTGGGACATCTGAACACTGAAGCTTTCTTT.

This clonotype was counted only a few times. V usage is TRBV7-8 and J usage is TRBJ2-3; D remains unclear. This CDR3 has 15 residues. Germline V gene lookup returns CDR1 SGHVS and CDR2 FQNEAQ. V lost 1 base and J lost 2, with 10 bases in between. For the CDR3, the DNA is TGTGCCAGCAGCTTAGTAGTTGAGTACACAGATACGCAGTATTTT. It encodes CASSLVVEYTDTQYF.

The chain links TRBV6-1 to TRBJ2-7; D unresolved. Germline-derived CDR1 and CDR2 are MNHNS and SASEGT. This CDR3 contains 14 residues. Trimming stripped 1 base from V and 3 bases from J, with 10 bases between. The CDR3, as DNA: TGTGCCAGCAGTGAAGGTAACAGTTTCTACGAGCAGTACGTC. Its protein is CASSEGNSFYEQYV.

This chain connects TRBV20-1 to TRBJ2-3; tentatively, D is TRBD2 (6 bases). This CDR3 has 13 residues. In germline, CDR1 is DFQATT, CDR2 SNEGSKA (reference sequence). In nucleotides, the CDR3 is TGCGCGACCCGGGGGAGAGAGACAGATACGCAGTATTTT. Its translation: CATRGRETDTQYF.

The chain has TRBV7-6 and TRBJ1-3, with D perhaps TRBD1 (5 bases). The V and J ends lost 3 bases and 8 bases respectively, with 17 bases between them. Germline CDR1 and CDR2: SGHVS and FNYEAQ. The CDR3 is 15 amino acids. CDR3 sequence (DNA): TGTGCCAGCAGCTTCGATTACCGGGGACGAGACACCATATATTTT. Translated: CASSFDYRGRDTIYF.

In this sample, this clonotype turned up a few times. V gene TRBV28 combines with J gene TRBJ2-7, with 9 bases lining up with TRBD1. The CDR3 runs to 12 residues. V dropped 10 bases and J dropped 2; count of bases not matched to a gene: 3. CDR1 is MDHEN, CDR2 SYDVKM, per germline. CDR3 in amino acids: CATRDRAYEQYF. CDR3 bases: TGTGCCACCAGGGACAGGGCCTACGAGCAGTACTTC.

This chain joins TRBV6-1 and TRBJ2-3; 12 bases are a match to TRBD2. CDR3 size: 16 residues. The V and J ends lost 2 bases and 4 bases, in that order; junction bases with no gene match: 4. Per germline, CDR1 MNHNS and CDR2 SASEGT. As DNA, the CDR3 is TGTGCCAGCAGTGAATCGACTAGCGGGAGTTCAGATACGCAGTATTTT. It specifies CASSESTSGSSDTQYF.

This chain uses TRBV9 with TRBJ2-3; 8 bases agree with TRBD2. With 2 bases clipped from V and 0 bases from J, the junction kept 2 bases outside the gene matches. The V gene's germline CDR1 is SGDLS and CDR2 YYNGEE. The length of the CDR3 is 15 residues. The CDR3 DNA reads as TGTGCCAGCAGCGTTAGCGGGACTAGCACAGATACGCAGTATTTT. It yields the protein CASSVSGTSTDTQYF.

V is TRBV11-1 and J is TRBJ2-7; D is possibly TRBD2 (6 bases). CDR1 SGHAT and CDR2 FQDESV come from the germline V gene (reference sequence). The CDR3 sequence is 14 residues long. The V end lost 0 bases, the J end lost 3 bases, and 9 bases lay between the germline ends. CDR3 in amino acids: CASSLAASVYEQYV. The CDR3 DNA follows: TGTGCCAGCAGCTTAGCGGCTAGCGTCTACGAGCAGTACGTC.

This clonotype showed up just a few times. The chain recombines TRBV24-1 with TRBJ2-5, with D unresolved. The V and J ends lost 5 bases and 0 bases respectively, with 9 bases between them. In germline, CDR1 is KGHDR, CDR2 SFDVKD. This CDR3 contains 14 residues. CDR3 in amino acids: CATSARSNQETQYF. In DNA, the CDR3 is TGTGCCACCAGTGCACGTAGCAACCAAGAGACCCAGTACTTC.

The genes are TRBV12-3 or TRBV12-4 and TRBJ2-2; D uncertain. The V and J ends lost 3 bases and 1 base respectively, with 6 bases between them. The CDR3 spans 14 residues. CDR3 loop: CASSFRENTGELFF. DNA for the CDR3: TGTGCCAGCAGTTTTCGCGAGAACACCGGGGAGCTGTTTTTT.

The chain carries TRBV5-6 and TRBJ1-1; tentative D call: TRBD1 (5 bases). The CDR3 sequence is 15 residues long. V was cut by 4 bases and J by 2 bases, with 15 bases left in between. Per germline, CDR1 SGHDT and CDR2 YYEEEE. CDR3 sequence reads: CASSRFWGGNTEAFF. DNA for the CDR3: TGTGCCAGCAGCCGGTTTTGGGGGGGAAACACTGAAGCTTTCTTT.

The J gene is TRBJ1-1, the V gene TRBV29-1; D is possibly TRBD1 (5 bases). The V gene lost 8 bases and the J gene lost 1 base, with 14 bases spanning the gap. Germline lookup yields CDR1 SQVTM and CDR2 ANQGSEA. The CDR3 spans 13 residues. The CDR3 DNA sequence: TGCAGCTTTCAACGCGGGGCGAACACTGAAGCTTTCTTT. Residues: CSFQRGANTEAFF.

This clonotype was recorded a few times. The chain couples TRBV20-1 to TRBJ2-1, with TRBD2 matching over 11 bases. CDR3 length equals 19 residues. With 0 bases clipped from V and 2 bases from J, the junction kept 12 bases outside the gene matches. Germline CDR1 and CDR2: DFQATT and SNEGSKA (reference sequence). DNA of the CDR3: TGCAGTGCTAGAGATCGGGGTAGCGGGAGGGAGTTTCCCTACAATGAGCAGTTCTTC. It is translated as CSARDRGSGREFPYNEQFF.

This clonotype was seen only a few times. The V gene is TRBV6-5, the J gene TRBJ1-1, with no clear D. Trimming stripped 6 bases from V and 8 bases from J, with 13 bases between. Germline V gives CDR1 MNHEY, CDR2 SVGAGI. This CDR3 is 12 amino acids long. The DNA of the CDR3 is TGTGCCAGCAGGTCAGACGGGTGGGAAGCTTTCTTT. This codes for CASRSDGWEAFF.

This clonotype has just one count. V is TRBV7-9 and J is TRBJ2-2; the match to TRBD2 covers 9 bases. CDR1 is SEHNR and CDR2 is FQNEAQ in the germline V gene (reference sequence). The CDR3 covers 16 residues. V was clipped by 3 bases and J by 5 bases; unmatched bases: 7. CDR3 sequence reads: CASSFNGLAGTGELFF. CDR3 DNA: TGTGCCAGCAGCTTTAATGGGCTAGCGGGGACCGGGGAGCTGTTTTTT.

The genes are TRBV19 and TRBJ2-7; tentative D call: TRBD1 (7 bases). Germline V gene data show CDR1 as LNHDA and CDR2 as SQIVND (reference sequence). Trimming pared 6 bases from V and 4 bases from J, leaving 16 bases between. The CDR3 covers 14 residues. CDR3 protein: CASSRTTGRYEQYF. DNA for the CDR3: TGTGCCAGTAGCAGGACGACAGGGAGGTACGAGCAGTACTTC. Combining the CDR3 with reference TRBV19 and TRBJ2-7 gives the whole variable domain DGGITQSPKYLFRKEGQNVTLSCEQNLNHDAMYWYRQDPGQGLRLIYYSQIVNDFQKGDIAEGYSVSREKKESFPLTVTSAQKNPTAFYLCASSRTTGRYEQYFGPGTRLTVT.

The sample holds a few counts of this clonotype. DNA of the CDR3: TGTGCCAGCAGCCTACAGGGGGATGGCACTGAAGCTTTCTTT. It codes for CASSLQGDGTEAFF. The chain combines TRBV7-9 with TRBJ1-1; 8 nucleotides align to TRBD1. This CDR3 comprises 14 residues. Looked up from germline, CDR1 is SEHNR and CDR2 is FQNEAQ (reference sequence). The V segment lost 5 bases and the J segment 4 bases; nucleotides outside the gene matches: 6.

This clonotype turned up a few times. This rearrangement joins TRBV6-5 to TRBJ2-1, with D tentatively TRBD2 (6 bases). The CDR3 sequence is 17 residues long. Germline V lookup: CDR1 MNHEY, CDR2 SVGAGI. Trimming cost V 0 bases and J 1 base, with 13 bases left between them. The DNA for the CDR3 is TGTGCCAGCAGTTACTCGGGGGGAAAGGTATCCTACAATGAGCAGTTCTTC. Protein sequence: CASSYSGGKVSYNEQFF.

This sequence joins TRBV12-3 or TRBV12-4 and TRBJ2-7; 10 bases fit TRBD2. The CDR3 extends over 16 amino acids. V dropped 5 bases and J dropped 2; count of bases not matched to a gene: 9. CDR3 sequence: CASSLRAGGPPYEQYV. Here the CDR3 DNA reads TGTGCCAGCAGTCTAAGAGCGGGAGGGCCGCCCTACGAGCAGTACGTC.

This chain connects TRBV7-9 to TRBJ2-1; D might be TRBD1 (6 bases). The CDR3 runs to 15 residues. V dropped 0 bases and J dropped 2 bases, with 8 bases sitting between them. Germline assignment: CDR1 SEHNR and CDR2 FQNEAQ (reference sequence). The CDR3 coding sequence is TGTGCCAGCAGCTTAGCCAGGGGCACCTACAATGAGCAGTTCTTC. The encoded protein is CASSLARGTYNEQFF.

This rearrangement joins TRBV27 to TRBJ1-2; the match to TRBD1 covers 7 bases. The CDR3 is 15 amino acids. The junction had 7 bases not matched to a gene; V was cut back by 0 bases and J by 6 bases. Germline CDR1 is MNHEY and CDR2 is SMNVEV (reference sequence). DNA of the CDR3: TGTGCCAGCAGTTTATCGTGGAGGGACAGAGATGGCTACACCTTC. Translation: CASSLSWRDRDGYTF.

V gene TRBV5-1 combines with J gene TRBJ2-7; no clear D gene. Germline V gene lookup returns CDR1 SGHRS and CDR2 YFSETQ. The CDR3 sequence is 11 residues long. V was trimmed by 1 base and J by 8 bases, leaving 7 bases between them. The CDR3 here is CASSLSRKQYV. As DNA, the CDR3 is TGCGCCAGCAGCTTGAGTAGGAAGCAGTACGTC.

The sample holds a few counts of this clonotype. V and J are TRBV30 and TRBJ1-2; D is possibly TRBD1 (6 bases). The germline V and J ends were trimmed by 4 bases and 2 bases, with 14 bases remaining between them. The CDR3 has 14 amino acids. Per germline, CDR1 GTSNPN and CDR2 SVGIG (reference sequence). In nucleotides, the CDR3 is TGTGCCTGGAAACGGGACACCACGAACTATGGCTACACCTTC. Translated, it gives CAWKRDTTNYGYTF.

The chain has TRBV5-4 and TRBJ2-5; D is ambiguous. Between the trimmed V and J ends, which lost 0 bases and 5 bases, there was a span of 20 bases. Germline V lookup: CDR1 SGHNT, CDR2 YYREEE (reference sequence). The CDR3 contains 17 residues. The CDR3 sequence: CASSLGGFGVSRETQYF. DNA of the CDR3: TGTGCCAGCAGCTTGGGGGGTTTTGGGGTTTCGAGGGAGACCCAGTACTTC.

This sequence joins TRBV7-6 and TRBJ2-3; either TRBD1 or TRBD2 may supply D (5 bases each). The CDR3 consists of 14 residues. V lost 5 bases and J lost 0, with 9 bases in between. Looked up from germline, CDR1 is SGHVS and CDR2 is FNYEAQ. In nucleotides, the CDR3 is TGTGCCAGCAGCAATCGGGACAGCACAGATACGCAGTATTTT. Translation gives CASSNRDSTDTQYF.

J is TRBJ1-1 and V is TRBV6-1; D is unresolved. From germline, CDR1 is MNHNS and CDR2 SASEGT. CDR3 size: 13 residues. The V end was cut by 7 bases, the J end by 4 bases, with 13 bases between. CDR3 sequence (DNA): TGTGCCAGCATCCGGGATCTAGGCACTGAAGCTTTCTTT. Amino acids: CASIRDLGTEAFF.